Below are 18 T cell receptor beta chains sequenced from a single sample in a study of response to subunit inactivated influenza vaccine. Via MiXCR, TCRdb re-called the RT-PCR reads, giving one row per CDR3 protein. The repertoire has some 640,000 distinct CDR3 sequences, approximately 14% of them found once; the top ten carry approximately 6.5%. This sample comprised PBMCs from blood, obtained about 14 days before vaccination. The receptors come from a man aged 50 to 59 who received an inactivated influenza vaccine.

This clonotype was observed a single time. This rearrangement joins TRBV5-6 to TRBJ2-6, with D perhaps matching TRBD2 (5 bases). Looked up from germline, CDR1 is SGHDT and CDR2 is YYEEEE. This CDR3 region has 16 residues. V was cut by 4 bases and J by 5 bases, with 16 bases left in between. This CDR3 is CASSPEGFYWANVLTF. The CDR3 coding sequence is TGTGCCAGCAGCCCCGAGGGATTCTACTGGGCCAACGTCCTGACTTTC.

This clonotype was detected only a few times. V is TRBV20-1 and J is TRBJ2-7, with D perhaps matching TRBD1 (7 bases). V gave up 3 bases and J gave up 7 bases, with 22 bases separating them. This CDR3 has 15 amino acids. CDR1 DFQATT and CDR2 SNEGSKA come from the germline V gene (reference sequence). The CDR3 region has the DNA TGCAGTGCTAGGGAGATAAGACAGGGACTGGGTGAGCAGTACTTC. Encoded protein: CSAREIRQGLGEQYF.

The gene calls are TRBV5-1 and TRBJ2-1, with TRBD1 matching 9 bases. This CDR3 is 15 amino acids long. Germline assignment: CDR1 SGHRS and CDR2 YFSETQ. V gave up 5 bases and J gave up 3 bases; unmatched junction bases: 6. The CDR3 protein is CASRGTGFNYNEQFF. The DNA of the CDR3 is TGCGCCAGCAGGGGGACAGGGTTTAACTACAATGAGCAGTTCTTC.

The CDR3 DNA reads as TGTGCCAGCAGCTCCCTGGGAGCGGCTGAAGCTTTCTTT. Protein: CASSSLGAAEAFF. The chain employs TRBV7-9 and TRBJ1-1, with D uncertain. CDR1 SEHNR and CDR2 FQNEAQ come from the germline V gene (reference sequence). This CDR3 spans 13 amino acids. V lost 4 bases and J lost 6, with 12 bases in between.

This clonotype was seen a few times. V and J are TRBV7-9 and TRBJ2-1; tentative D call: TRBD2 (6 bases). CDR3 size: 15 residues. The germline V gene has CDR1 SEHNR and CDR2 FQNEAQ (reference sequence). The germline V and J ends were trimmed by 2 bases and 2 bases, with 10 bases remaining between them. In DNA, the CDR3 is TGTGCCAGCAGCTTATTCGGGGAGGCCTACAATGAGCAGTTCTTC. This sequence encodes CASSLFGEAYNEQFF. Variable domain in full (rest from reference TRBV7-9 and TRBJ2-1): DTGVSQNPRHKITKRGQNVTFRCDPISEHNRLYWYRQTLGQGPEFLTYFQNEAQLEKSRLLSDRFSAERPKGSFSTLEIQRTEQGDSAMYLCASSLFGEAYNEQFFGPGTRLTVL.

The V gene is TRBV6-5, the J gene TRBJ1-2; unclear D gene. The CDR3 sequence is 13 residues long. Trimming pared 0 bases from V and 8 bases from J, leaving 10 bases between. Germline lookup yields CDR1 MNHEY and CDR2 SVGAGI. CDR3 nucleotide sequence: TGTGCCAGCAGTTACTCCGATTTCGGAGGCTACACCTTC. It codes for CASSYSDFGGYTF.

This sequence joins TRBV20-1 and TRBJ2-5; 12 nucleotides agree with TRBD2. Trimming cost V 6 bases and J 5 bases; bases outside gene matches: 4. The CDR3 runs 13 residues. Germline V gene data show CDR1 as DFQATT and CDR2 as SNEGSKA (reference sequence). CDR3 sequence reads: CSAQTSGSETQYF. The CDR3 coding sequence is TGCAGTGCCCAGACTAGCGGGAGTGAGACCCAGTACTTC.

The chain links TRBV20-1 to TRBJ2-7, with D hard to call. From germline, CDR1 is DFQATT and CDR2 SNEGSKA (reference sequence). This CDR3 comprises 15 residues. Trimming took 2 bases from V and 4 from J, leaving 18 bases between them. The CDR3 sequence is CSARPEADQNYEQYF. The CDR3 coding sequence is TGCAGTGCTAGACCTGAGGCCGACCAGAATTACGAGCAGTACTTC.

This clonotype turned up a few times. The V gene is TRBV6-5, the J gene TRBJ1-2, with 9 bases aligning to TRBD1. The V segment lost 4 bases and the J segment 8 bases; nucleotides outside the gene matches: 5. CDR3 length: 13 residues. Germline loops: CDR1 MNHEY, CDR2 SVGAGI. The CDR3 DNA follows: TGTGCCAGCAGTTGGGACAGGGAGCGAGGCTACACCTTC. It yields the protein CASSWDRERGYTF.

The chain links TRBV28 to TRBJ2-4; tentative D call: TRBD1 (6 bases). Trimming stripped 9 bases from V and 1 base from J, with 25 bases between. The V gene's germline CDR1 is MDHEN and CDR2 SYDVKM. This CDR3 spans 18 amino acids. CDR3 residues: CARSPGQMNLPAKNIQYF. Written as DNA, the CDR3 is TGTGCCAGAAGTCCGGGACAAATGAATTTACCCGCCAAAAACATTCAGTACTTC.

This clonotype has only a few counts. This chain joins TRBV4-3 and TRBJ2-2; no clear D. The CDR3 runs 15 residues. V shed 1 base and J shed 1 base, with 7 bases lying between them. The germline V gene has CDR1 LGHNA and CDR2 YSLEER. CDR3 sequence (DNA): TGCGCCAGCAGCCAAGCAGCTAAGAACACCGGGGAGCTGTTTTTT. Amino acid sequence: CASSQAAKNTGELFF.

The rearrangement links TRBV7-9 to TRBJ2-1; the D call may be TRBD1 or TRBD2 (6 bases each). There are 17 residues in the CDR3. Germline assignment: CDR1 SEHNR and CDR2 FQNEAQ (reference sequence). Trimming took 4 bases from V and 4 from J, leaving 20 bases between them. The CDR3 DNA reads as TGTGCCAGCAGCTCGTACTCCGGGGGCCCTTTGTACAATGAGCAGTTCTTC. Amino acids: CASSSYSGGPLYNEQFF.

This clonotype was recorded a few times. The CDR3 DNA reads as TGTGCCAGCTCCCGGGACAGGGGGGACCTCTACGAGCAGTACTTC. Its translation: CASSRDRGDLYEQYF. The chain recombines TRBV2 with TRBJ2-7; 11 bases are shared with TRBD1. The CDR3 sequence is 15 residues long. CDR1 and CDR2 from the germline V gene are SNHLY and FYNNEI. J lost 3 bases, V lost 8 bases, and 9 bases had no gene match.

There are many counts of this clonotype. V and J are TRBV7-2 and TRBJ2-3; 10 nucleotides line up with TRBD2. The CDR3 has 15 residues. CDR1 is SGHTA, CDR2 FQGNSA, per germline. V dropped 4 bases and J dropped 4; count of bases not matched to a gene: 5. CDR3 amino acids: CASSSFSGGPDTQYF. CDR3 nucleotide sequence: TGTGCCAGCAGCTCTTTTAGCGGGGGGCCAGATACGCAGTATTTT.

The V call is TRBV3-1, the J call TRBJ2-3; 9 bases line up with TRBD2. The V gene's germline CDR1 is LGHDT and CDR2 YNNKEL (reference sequence). The CDR3 is 16 amino acids. Trimming cost V 2 bases and J 0 bases; bases outside gene matches: 3. This chain's CDR3 is CASSQTLAGSTDTQYF. The CDR3 coding sequence is TGTGCCAGCAGCCAAACACTAGCGGGCAGCACAGATACGCAGTATTTT.

V usage is TRBV20-1 and J usage is TRBJ2-3; the D is unclear. Germline CDR1 DFQATT, CDR2 SNEGSKA (reference sequence). CDR3 length equals 14 residues. The V gene lost 6 bases and the J gene lost 0 bases, with 13 bases spanning the gap. The CDR3 bases are TGCAGTGCGGCGCATGGGTCTAGCACAGATACGCAGTATTTT. Translating it yields CSAAHGSSTDTQYF.

This clonotype came up a few times. This rearrangement joins TRBV9 to TRBJ2-2; 8 nucleotides align to TRBD2. This CDR3 has 15 residues. Trimming took 2 bases from V and 3 from J; bases not matched to a gene: 3. Germline V gene sequence: CDR1 SGDLS, CDR2 YYNGEE. The CDR3 reads CASSVRGAHTGELFF. For the CDR3, the DNA is TGTGCCAGCAGCGTGCGGGGGGCCCACACCGGGGAGCTGTTTTTT.

The chain links TRBV20-1 to TRBJ2-3, with TRBD2 as a possible D gene (6 bases). This CDR3 region has 14 residues. Germline V lookup: CDR1 DFQATT, CDR2 SNEGSKA (reference sequence). The V end was cut by 6 bases, the J end by 0 bases, with 13 bases between. This chain's CDR3 is CSAPNRGSTDTQYF. In DNA, the CDR3 is TGCAGTGCCCCCAATCGGGGGAGCACAGATACGCAGTATTTT.